The clone carrying this T cell receptor (beta chain) was picked up a small number of times. This sample is part of a study of blood T cells in healthy people across ages. Next came a second PCR, run for about 7 to 12 cycles, which used a sample-barcoded 5' primer along with a J-beta primer mix. Tagging of each cDNA molecule was performed by a template-switch adaptor with 12 random nucleotides. One entry per CDR3 protein results from TCRdb running MiXCR on the 5' RACE reads. The repertoire holds hundreds of thousands of distinct CDR3 sequences, 24% seen once, with around 10% in the top ten. The same data also went into a second study, on T cells of mothers and their children.

The source is a boy aged 5-17 years in good health. The specimen sequenced was blood.

For the CDR3, the DNA is TGTGCCAGCAGCTTAGTACAGCTCAATCAGCCCCAGCATTTT. As protein: CASSLVQLNQPQHF. The gene calls are TRBV7-2 and TRBJ1-5; unclear D gene. CDR1 is SGHTA, CDR2 FQGNSA, per germline. The CDR3 is 14 amino acids. V was pared by 1 base and J by 3 bases, with 7 bases between. Full variable domain (outside the CDR3, taken from reference TRBV7-2 and TRBJ1-5): GAGVSQSPSNKVTEKGKDVELRCDPISGHTALYWYRQSLGQGLEFLIYFQGNSAPDKSGLPSDRFSAERTGGSVSTLTIQRTQQEDSAVYLCASSLVQLNQPQHFGDGTRLSIL.